Below, 7 T cell receptor beta chains from the same sample are listed, as sequenced in a study of T cell repertoires in cytomegalovirus infection. TCRdb redid the calling of the reads with MiXCR, one entry per CDR3 protein. The sample yields roughly 500,000 distinct CDR3 sequences, about two fifths seen once. Their antigens remain unidentified. The starting material was cultured PBMCs, obtained from culture after CMV antigen stimulation. These receptors were collected from a human donor in good health (CMV status not recorded). Some clones in this sample may be carry-over from other donors' samples.

The chain recombines TRBV6-2 or TRBV6-3 with TRBJ2-7; no definite D call. Germline CDR1 is MNHEY and CDR2 is SVGEGT. V shed 2 bases and J shed 2 bases, with 7 bases lying between them. There are 13 residues in the CDR3. DNA for the CDR3: TGTGCCAGCAGTTACGTTGGGACCTACGAGCAGTACTTC. Amino acids: CASSYVGTYEQYF.

The chain joins TRBV27 to TRBJ2-7; D is undetermined. Germline V gives CDR1 MNHEY, CDR2 SMNVEV (reference sequence). The length of the CDR3 is 15 residues. V gave up 2 bases and J gave up 1 base, with 12 bases separating them. This CDR3 reads CASSLKVPRSYEQYF. The CDR3 DNA reads TGTGCCAGCAGTTTAAAGGTCCCAAGGTCCTACGAGCAGTACTTC.

Only a few counts were recorded for this clonotype. V usage is TRBV19 and J usage is TRBJ1-2; TRBD1 agrees at 10 bases. The germline CDR1 and CDR2 sequences are LNHDA and SQIVND (reference sequence). This CDR3 is 14 amino acids long. J lost 3 bases, V lost 7 bases, and 5 bases had no gene match. CDR3 protein: CASNRDRGDYGYTF. The CDR3, as DNA: TGTGCCAGTAACAGGGACAGGGGAGACTATGGCTACACCTTC.

The genes are TRBV5-1 and TRBJ2-7; TRBD2 is a possible D gene (6 bases). Germline V gives CDR1 SGHRS, CDR2 YFSETQ. CDR3 length equals 14 residues. The V and J ends lost 5 bases and 6 bases respectively, with 18 bases between them. This CDR3 is CASRWNTGSPEQYF. DNA of the CDR3: TGCGCCAGCAGATGGAACACCGGGAGCCCCGAGCAGTACTTC. Based on the CDR3 plus reference TRBV5-1 and TRBJ2-7, the full variable domain is KAGVTQTPRYLIKTRGQQVTLSCSPISGHRSVSWYQQTPGQGLQFLFEYFSETQRNKGNFPGRFSGRQFSNSRSEMNVSTLELGDSALYLCASRWNTGSPEQYFGPGTRLTVT.

This clonotype was recorded a few times. The chain combines TRBV6-1 with TRBJ1-3; 7 nucleotides line up with TRBD1. Germline V gives CDR1 MNHNS, CDR2 SASEGT. The V gene end was trimmed by 3 bases and the J gene end by 3 bases; junction bases not matched to a gene: 2. The CDR3 is made up of 14 amino acids. Here the CDR3 DNA reads TGTGCCAGCAGTGAGGGGACAGATGGAAACACCATATATTTT. Protein product: CASSEGTDGNTIYF.

As to this clonotype: A much larger clone is a single base away; this may be a read error. The chain has TRBV7-2 and TRBJ2-1, with D uncertain. The length of the CDR3 is 16 residues. Germline V gene lookup returns CDR1 SGHTA and CDR2 FQGNSA. CDR3 DNA: TGTGCCAGCAGCTTACCTATTGGCCACTCCTACAATGAGAAGTTCTTC. This encodes CASSLPIGHSYNEKFF.

V usage is TRBV7-2 and J usage is TRBJ2-1; D tentatively fits TRBD1 or TRBD2 (5 bases each). The CDR3 spans 15 residues. V gave up 5 bases and J gave up 14 bases, with 25 bases separating them. CDR1 SGHTA and CDR2 FQGNSA come from the germline V gene. The CDR3 sequence: CASSTTGTPDLWKFF. CDR3 coding DNA: TGTGCCAGCAGCACAACCGGGACCCCTGATCTGTGGAAGTTCTTC.